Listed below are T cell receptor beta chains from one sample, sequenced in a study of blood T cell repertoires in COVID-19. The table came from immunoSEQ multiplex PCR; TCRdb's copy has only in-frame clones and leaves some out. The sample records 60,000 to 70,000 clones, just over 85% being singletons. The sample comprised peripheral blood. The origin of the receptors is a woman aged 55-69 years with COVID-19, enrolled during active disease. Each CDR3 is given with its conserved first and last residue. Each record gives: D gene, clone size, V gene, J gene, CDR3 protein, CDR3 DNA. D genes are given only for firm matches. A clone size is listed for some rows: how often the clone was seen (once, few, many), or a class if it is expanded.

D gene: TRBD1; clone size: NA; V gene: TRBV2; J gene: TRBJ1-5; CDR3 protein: CASSGQGGNQPQHF; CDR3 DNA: TGTGCCAGCAGTGGACAGGGGGGCAATCAGCCCCAGCATTTT
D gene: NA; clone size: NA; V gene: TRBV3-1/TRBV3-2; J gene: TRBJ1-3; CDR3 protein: CASSQDRGERVTGNTIYF; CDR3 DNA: TGTGCCAGCAGCCAAGATCGCGGGGAGAGGGTTACTGGAAACACCATATATTTT
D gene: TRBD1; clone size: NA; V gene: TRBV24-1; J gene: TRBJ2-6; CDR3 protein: CATEKPTGTGGWLGANVLTF; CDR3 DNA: TGTGCCACCGAAAAGCCGACGGGGACAGGGGGCTGGTTAGGGGCCAACGTCCTGACTTTC
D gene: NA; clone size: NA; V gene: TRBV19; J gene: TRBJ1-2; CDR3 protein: CASSAGATYGYTF; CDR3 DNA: TGTGCCAGTAGCGCAGGGGCGACCTATGGCTACACCTTC
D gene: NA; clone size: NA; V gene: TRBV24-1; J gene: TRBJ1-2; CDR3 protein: CATSDLRQDGYTF; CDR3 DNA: TGTGCCACCAGTGATTTGCGCCAGGATGGCTACACCTTC
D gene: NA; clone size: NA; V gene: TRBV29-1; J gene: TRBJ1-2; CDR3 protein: CSVWTEPDYGYTF; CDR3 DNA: TGCAGCGTATGGACAGAACCCGACTATGGCTACACCTTC
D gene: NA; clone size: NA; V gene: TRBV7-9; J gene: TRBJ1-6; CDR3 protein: CASSGQANSYNSPLHF; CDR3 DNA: TGTGCCAGCAGCGGACAAGCAAACTCCTATAATTCACCCCTCCACTTT
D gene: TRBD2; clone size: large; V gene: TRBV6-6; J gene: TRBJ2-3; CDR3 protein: CASTLAGGADTQYF; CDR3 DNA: TGTGCCAGCACTTTAGCGGGAGGGGCAGATACGCAGTATTTT
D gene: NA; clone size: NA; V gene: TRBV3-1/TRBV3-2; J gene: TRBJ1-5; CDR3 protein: CASSPQGTVQHF; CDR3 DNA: TGTGCCAGCAGCCCCCAGGGTACGGTCCAGCATTTT
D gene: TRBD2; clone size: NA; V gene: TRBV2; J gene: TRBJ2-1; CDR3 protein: CASSDPLADNEQFF; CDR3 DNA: TGTGCCAGCAGTGACCCTCTAGCGGACAATGAGCAGTTCTTC
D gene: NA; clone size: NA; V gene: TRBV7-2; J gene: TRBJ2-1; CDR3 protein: CASSPELSSYNEQFF; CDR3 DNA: TGTGCCAGCAGCCCCGAACTTAGCTCCTACAATGAGCAGTTCTTC
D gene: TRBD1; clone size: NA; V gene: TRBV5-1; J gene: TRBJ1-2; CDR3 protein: CASTPGQRDNYGYTF; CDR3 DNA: TGCGCCAGCACCCCGGGACAGAGGGATAACTATGGCTACACCTTC
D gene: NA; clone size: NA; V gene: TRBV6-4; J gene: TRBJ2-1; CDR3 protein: CASSDVPWSVGAYNEQFF; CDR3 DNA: TGTGCCAGCAGTGACGTACCCTGGTCCGTCGGGGCCTACAATGAGCAGTTCTTC
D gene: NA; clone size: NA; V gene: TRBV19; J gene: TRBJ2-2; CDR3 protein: CASKLALRRNTGELFF; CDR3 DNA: TGTGCCAGTAAACTAGCTCTGAGGCGAAACACCGGGGAGCTGTTTTTT
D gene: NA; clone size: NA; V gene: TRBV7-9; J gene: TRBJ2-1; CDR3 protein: CASSLLTGNEQFF; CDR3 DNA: TGTGCCAGCAGCTTATTGACGGGGAATGAGCAGTTCTTC
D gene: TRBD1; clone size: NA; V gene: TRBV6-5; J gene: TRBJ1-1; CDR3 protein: CASSYNRGREKAFF; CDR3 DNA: TGTGCCAGCAGTTATAACAGGGGGCGCGAAAAAGCTTTCTTT
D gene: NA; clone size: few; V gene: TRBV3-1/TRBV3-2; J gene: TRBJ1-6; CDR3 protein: CASSPQGADSPLHF; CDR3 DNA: TGTGCCAGCAGCCCCCAGGGTGCAGATTCACCCCTCCACTTT
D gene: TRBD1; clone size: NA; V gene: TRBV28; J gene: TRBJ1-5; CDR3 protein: CASIGGTASQPQHF; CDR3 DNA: TGTGCCAGCATTGGGGGGACAGCTAGTCAGCCCCAGCATTTT
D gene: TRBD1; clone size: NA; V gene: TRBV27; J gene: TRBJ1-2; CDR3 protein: CASSFGTGNGYTF; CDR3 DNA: TGTGCCAGCAGTTTCGGGACAGGGAATGGCTACACCTTC
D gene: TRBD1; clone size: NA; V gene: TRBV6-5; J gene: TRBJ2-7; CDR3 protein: CASSYSKSGQGYEQYF; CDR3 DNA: TGTGCCAGCAGTTACTCGAAGTCCGGACAGGGGTACGAGCAGTACTTC
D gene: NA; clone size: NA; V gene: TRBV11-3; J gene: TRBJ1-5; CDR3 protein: CASNPVGVPSNQPQHF; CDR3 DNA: TGTGCCAGCAACCCTGTGGGCGTACCTAGCAATCAGCCCCAGCATTTT
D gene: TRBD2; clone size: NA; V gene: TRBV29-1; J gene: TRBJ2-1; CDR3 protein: CSVPGLLRYEQFF; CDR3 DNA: TGCAGCGTCCCGGGACTACTCCGGTATGAGCAGTTCTTC
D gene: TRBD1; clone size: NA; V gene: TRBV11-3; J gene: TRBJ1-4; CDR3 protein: CASSPHPDRGREKLFF; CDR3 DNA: TGTGCCAGCAGCCCTCACCCGGACAGGGGGCGAGAAAAACTGTTTTTT
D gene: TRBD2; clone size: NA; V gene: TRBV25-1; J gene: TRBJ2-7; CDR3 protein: CASSARTSGTYEQYF; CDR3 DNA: TGTGCCAGCAGTGCCCGGACTAGCGGCACCTACGAGCAGTACTTC
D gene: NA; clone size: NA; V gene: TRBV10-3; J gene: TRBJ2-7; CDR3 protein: CAISELQASYEQYF; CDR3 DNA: TGTGCCATCAGTGAGCTCCAGGCCTCCTACGAGCAGTACTTC
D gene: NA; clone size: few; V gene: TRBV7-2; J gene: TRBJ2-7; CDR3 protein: CASSLFTGNYEQYF; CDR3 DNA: TGTGCCAGCAGCTTATTCACAGGGAACTACGAGCAGTACTTC
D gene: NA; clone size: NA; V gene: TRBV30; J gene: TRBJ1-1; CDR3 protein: CAWGPSGGQNTEAFF; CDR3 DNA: TGTGCCTGGGGTCCCTCGGGGGGCCAGAACACTGAAGCTTTCTTT
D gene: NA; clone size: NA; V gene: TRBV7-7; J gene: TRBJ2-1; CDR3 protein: CASSLGAGEQFF; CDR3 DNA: TGTGCCAGCAGCTTAGGTGCAGGGGAGCAGTTCTTC
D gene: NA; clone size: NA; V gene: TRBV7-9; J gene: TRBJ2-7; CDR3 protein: CASSSEAATDPYEQYF; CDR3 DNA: TGTGCCAGCAGCTCGGAGGCGGCGACGGACCCCTACGAGCAGTACTTC
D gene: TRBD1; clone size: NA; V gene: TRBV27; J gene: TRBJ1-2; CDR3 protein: CASSFHGQGAIGYTF; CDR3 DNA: TGTGCCAGCAGTTTTCACGGACAGGGGGCGATAGGCTACACCTTC
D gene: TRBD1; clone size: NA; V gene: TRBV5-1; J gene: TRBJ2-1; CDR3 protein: CASSPGQGAIDEQFF; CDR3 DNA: TGCGCCAGCAGCCCCGGGCAGGGGGCGATCGATGAGCAGTTCTTC
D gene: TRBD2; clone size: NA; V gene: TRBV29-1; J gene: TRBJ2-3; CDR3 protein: CSPRLAGAPGVDTQYF; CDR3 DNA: TGCAGCCCGAGGCTAGCGGGAGCCCCCGGGGTAGATACGCAGTATTTT
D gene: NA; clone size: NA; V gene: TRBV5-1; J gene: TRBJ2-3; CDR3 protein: CASSFPGEDTQYF; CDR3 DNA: TGCGCCAGCAGCTTCCCCGGGGAGGATACGCAGTATTTT
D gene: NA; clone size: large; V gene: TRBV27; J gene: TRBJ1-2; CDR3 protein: CASSLSVSTASYGYTF; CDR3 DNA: TGTGCCAGCAGTTTGAGTGTTTCGACAGCAAGCTATGGCTACACCTTC
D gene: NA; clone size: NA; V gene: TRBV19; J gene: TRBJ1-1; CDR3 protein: CASSMRGITEAFF; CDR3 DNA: TGTGCCAGTAGTATGAGAGGGATCACTGAAGCTTTCTTT
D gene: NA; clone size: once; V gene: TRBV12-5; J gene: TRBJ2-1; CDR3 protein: CASGPPGNPYNEQFF; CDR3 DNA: TGTGCTAGTGGCCCTCCGGGAAACCCCTACAATGAGCAGTTCTTC
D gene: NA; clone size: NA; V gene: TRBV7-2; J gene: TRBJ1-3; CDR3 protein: CASSQGQRNTIYF; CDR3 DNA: TGTGCCAGCAGCCAAGGACAGAGAAACACCATATATTTT
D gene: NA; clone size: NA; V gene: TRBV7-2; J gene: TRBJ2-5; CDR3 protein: CASSLRVQLETQYF; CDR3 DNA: TGTGCCAGCAGCTTACGTGTACAGTTGGAGACCCAGTACTTC
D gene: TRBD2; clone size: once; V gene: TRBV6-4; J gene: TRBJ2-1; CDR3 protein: CASSASPAGVVEQFF; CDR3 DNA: TGTGCCAGCAGTGCCTCACCAGCGGGAGTGGTTGAGCAGTTCTTC
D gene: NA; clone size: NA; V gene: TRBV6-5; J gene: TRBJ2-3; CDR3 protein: CASSFGLSYTDTQYF; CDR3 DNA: TGTGCCAGCAGTTTTGGACTATCTTACACAGATACGCAGTATTTT
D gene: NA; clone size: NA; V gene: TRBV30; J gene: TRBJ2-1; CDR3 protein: CAWSVRAPPYNEQFF; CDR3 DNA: TGTGCCTGGAGTGTACGAGCCCCTCCTTACAATGAGCAGTTCTTC